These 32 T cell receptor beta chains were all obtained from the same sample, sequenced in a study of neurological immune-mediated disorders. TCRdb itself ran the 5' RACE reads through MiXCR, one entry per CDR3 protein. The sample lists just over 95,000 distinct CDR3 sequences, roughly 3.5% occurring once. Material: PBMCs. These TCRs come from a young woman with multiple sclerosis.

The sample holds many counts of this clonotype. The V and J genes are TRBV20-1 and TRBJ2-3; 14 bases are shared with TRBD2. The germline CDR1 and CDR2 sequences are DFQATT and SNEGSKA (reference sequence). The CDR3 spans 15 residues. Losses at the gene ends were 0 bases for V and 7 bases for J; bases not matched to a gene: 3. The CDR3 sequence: CSARDGTSGGHTQYF. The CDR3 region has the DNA TGCAGTGCTAGAGATGGGACTAGCGGGGGTCATACGCAGTATTTT.

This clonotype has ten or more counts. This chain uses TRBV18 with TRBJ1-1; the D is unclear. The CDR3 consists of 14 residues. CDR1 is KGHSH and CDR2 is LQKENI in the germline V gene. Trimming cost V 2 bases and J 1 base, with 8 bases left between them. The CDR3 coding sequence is TGTGCCAGCTCACCATTTGGGGAGAACACTGAAGCTTTCTTT. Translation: CASSPFGENTEAFF.

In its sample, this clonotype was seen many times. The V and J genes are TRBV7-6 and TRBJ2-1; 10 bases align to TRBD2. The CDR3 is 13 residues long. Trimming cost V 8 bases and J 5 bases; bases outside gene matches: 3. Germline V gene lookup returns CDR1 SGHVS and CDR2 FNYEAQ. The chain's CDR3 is CASGLAEHNEQFF. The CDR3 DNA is TGTGCCAGCGGACTAGCGGAGCACAATGAGCAGTTCTTC.

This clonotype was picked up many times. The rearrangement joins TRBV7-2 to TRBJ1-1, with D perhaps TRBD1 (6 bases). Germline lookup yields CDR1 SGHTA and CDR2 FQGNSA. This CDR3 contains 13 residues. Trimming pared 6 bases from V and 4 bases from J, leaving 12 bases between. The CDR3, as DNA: TGTGCCAGCAGTTGGGGGGCGGGCACTGAAGCTTTCTTT. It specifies CASSWGAGTEAFF.

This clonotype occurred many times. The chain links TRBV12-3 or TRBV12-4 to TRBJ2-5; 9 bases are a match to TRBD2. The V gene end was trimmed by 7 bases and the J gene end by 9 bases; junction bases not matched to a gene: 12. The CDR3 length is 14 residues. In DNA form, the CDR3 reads TGTGCCAGCACCATTATGGGCGGGGGGGTGGCCCAGTACTTC. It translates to CASTIMGGGVAQYF.

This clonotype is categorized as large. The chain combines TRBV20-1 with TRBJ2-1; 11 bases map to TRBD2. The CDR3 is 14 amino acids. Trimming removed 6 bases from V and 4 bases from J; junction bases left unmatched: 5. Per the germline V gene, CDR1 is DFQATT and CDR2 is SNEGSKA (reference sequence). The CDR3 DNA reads TGCAGTGCCCAGACTAGCGGGGTTTACAATGAGCAGTTCTTC. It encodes CSAQTSGVYNEQFF.

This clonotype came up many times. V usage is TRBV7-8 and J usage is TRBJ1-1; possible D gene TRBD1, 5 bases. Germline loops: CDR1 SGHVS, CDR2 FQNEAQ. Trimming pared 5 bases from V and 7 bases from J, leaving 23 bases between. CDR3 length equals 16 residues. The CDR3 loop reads CASSPRTQAGIGEAFF. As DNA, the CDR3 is TGTGCCAGCAGCCCACGAACACAGGCCGGAATTGGTGAAGCTTTCTTT.

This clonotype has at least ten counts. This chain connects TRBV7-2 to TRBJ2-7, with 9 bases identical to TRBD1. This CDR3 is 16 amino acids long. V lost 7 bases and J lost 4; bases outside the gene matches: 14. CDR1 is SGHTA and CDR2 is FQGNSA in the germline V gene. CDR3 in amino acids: CASTNSVDRGRYEQYF. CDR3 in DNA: TGTGCCAGCACCAACTCAGTGGACAGGGGAAGGTACGAGCAGTACTTC. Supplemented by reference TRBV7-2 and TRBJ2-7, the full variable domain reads GAGVSQSPSNKVTEKGKDVELRCDPISGHTALYWYRQSLGQGLEFLIYFQGNSAPDKSGLPSDRFSAERTGGSVSTLTIQRTQQEDSAVYLCASTNSVDRGRYEQYFGPGTRLTVT.

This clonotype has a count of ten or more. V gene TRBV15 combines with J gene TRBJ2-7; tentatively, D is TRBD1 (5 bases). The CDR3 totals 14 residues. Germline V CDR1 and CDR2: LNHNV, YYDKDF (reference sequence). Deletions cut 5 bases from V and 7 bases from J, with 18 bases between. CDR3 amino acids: CATSPQIGRVEQYF. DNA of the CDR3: TGTGCCACCAGCCCACAGATTGGCAGGGTTGAGCAGTACTTC.

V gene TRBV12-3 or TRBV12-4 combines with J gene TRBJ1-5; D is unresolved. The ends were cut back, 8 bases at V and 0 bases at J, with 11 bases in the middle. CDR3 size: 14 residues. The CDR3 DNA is TGTGCCAGCGGGCACGCCCATAGCAATCAGCCCCAGCATTTT. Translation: CASGHAHSNQPQHF.

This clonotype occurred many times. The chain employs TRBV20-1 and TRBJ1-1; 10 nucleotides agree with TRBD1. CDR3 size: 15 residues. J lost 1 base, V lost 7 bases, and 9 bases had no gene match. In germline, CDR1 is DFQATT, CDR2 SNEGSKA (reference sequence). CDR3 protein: CSVRRQGAGNTEAFF. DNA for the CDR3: TGCAGTGTCAGAAGACAGGGGGCGGGGAACACTGAAGCTTTCTTT.

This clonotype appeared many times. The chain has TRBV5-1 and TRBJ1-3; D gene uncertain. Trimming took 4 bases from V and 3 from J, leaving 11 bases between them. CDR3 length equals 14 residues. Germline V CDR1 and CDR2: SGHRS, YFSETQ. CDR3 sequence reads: CASSLGGDGNTIYF. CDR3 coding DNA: TGCGCCAGCAGCCTGGGCGGAGATGGAAACACCATATATTTT.

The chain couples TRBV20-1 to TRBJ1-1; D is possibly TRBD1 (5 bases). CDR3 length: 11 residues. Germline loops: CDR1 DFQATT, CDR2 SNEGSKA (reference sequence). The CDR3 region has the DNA TGCAGGGGCGGGGGGAAGACTGAAGCTTTCTTT. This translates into CRGGGKTEAFF.

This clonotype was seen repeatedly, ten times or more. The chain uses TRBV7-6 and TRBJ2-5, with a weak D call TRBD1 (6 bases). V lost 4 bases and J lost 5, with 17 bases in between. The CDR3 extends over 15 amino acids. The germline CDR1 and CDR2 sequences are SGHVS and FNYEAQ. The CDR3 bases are TGTGCCAGCAGCTCCGCCCTAACAGGGATGGAGACCCAGTACTTC. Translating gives CASSSALTGMETQYF.

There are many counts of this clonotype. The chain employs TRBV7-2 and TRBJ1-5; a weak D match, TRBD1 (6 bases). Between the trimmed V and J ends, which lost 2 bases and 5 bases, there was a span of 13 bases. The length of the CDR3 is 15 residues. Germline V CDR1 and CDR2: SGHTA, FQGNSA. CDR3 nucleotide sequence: TGTGCCAGCAGCTTATCCCCGGGGGGCCATCAGCCCCAGCATTTT. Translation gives CASSLSPGGHQPQHF.

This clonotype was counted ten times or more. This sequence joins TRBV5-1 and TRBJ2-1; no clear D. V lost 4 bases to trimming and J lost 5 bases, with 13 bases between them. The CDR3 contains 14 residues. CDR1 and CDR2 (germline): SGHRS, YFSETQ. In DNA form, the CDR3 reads TGCGCCAGCAGCCCGACGCTGGGGAACAATGAGCAGTTCTTC. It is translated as CASSPTLGNNEQFF. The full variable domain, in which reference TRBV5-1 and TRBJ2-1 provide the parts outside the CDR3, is KAGVTQTPRYLIKTRGQQVTLSCSPISGHRSVSWYQQTPGQGLQFLFEYFSETQRNKGNFPGRFSGRQFSNSRSEMNVSTLELGDSALYLCASSPTLGNNEQFFGPGTRLTVL.

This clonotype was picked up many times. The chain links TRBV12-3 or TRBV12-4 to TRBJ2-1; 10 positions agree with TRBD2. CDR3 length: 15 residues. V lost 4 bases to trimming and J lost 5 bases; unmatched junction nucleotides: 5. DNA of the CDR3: TGTGCCAGCAGTTCCACTAGCGGGAAGCACAATGAGCAGTTCTTC. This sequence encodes CASSSTSGKHNEQFF.

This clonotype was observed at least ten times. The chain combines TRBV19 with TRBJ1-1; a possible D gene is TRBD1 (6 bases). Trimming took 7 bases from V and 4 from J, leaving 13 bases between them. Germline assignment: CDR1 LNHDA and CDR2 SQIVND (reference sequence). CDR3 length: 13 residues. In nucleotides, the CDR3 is TGTGCCAGTACATTACAGGGATTCACTGAAGCTTTCTTT. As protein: CASTLQGFTEAFF.

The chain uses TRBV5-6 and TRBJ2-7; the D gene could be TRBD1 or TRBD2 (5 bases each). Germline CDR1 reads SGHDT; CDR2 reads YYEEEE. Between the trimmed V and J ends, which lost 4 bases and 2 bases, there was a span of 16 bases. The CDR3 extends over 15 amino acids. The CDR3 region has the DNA TGTGCCAGCAGCCAAAAAGGGACCCACCCCTACGAGCAGTACTTC. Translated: CASSQKGTHPYEQYF.

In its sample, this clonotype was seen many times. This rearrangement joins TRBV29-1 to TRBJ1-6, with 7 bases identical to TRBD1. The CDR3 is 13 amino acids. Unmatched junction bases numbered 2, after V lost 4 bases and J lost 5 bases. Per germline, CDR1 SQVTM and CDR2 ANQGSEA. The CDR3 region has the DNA TGCAGCGTTGCACAGGGGAATAATTCACCCCTCCACTTT. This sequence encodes CSVAQGNNSPLHF.

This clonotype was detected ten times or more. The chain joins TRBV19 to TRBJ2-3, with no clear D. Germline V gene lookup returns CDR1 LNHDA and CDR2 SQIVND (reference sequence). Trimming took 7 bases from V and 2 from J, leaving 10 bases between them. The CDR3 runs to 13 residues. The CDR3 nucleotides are TGTGCCAGTATCCTCGCGGCCACAGATACGCAGTATTTT. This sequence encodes CASILAATDTQYF.

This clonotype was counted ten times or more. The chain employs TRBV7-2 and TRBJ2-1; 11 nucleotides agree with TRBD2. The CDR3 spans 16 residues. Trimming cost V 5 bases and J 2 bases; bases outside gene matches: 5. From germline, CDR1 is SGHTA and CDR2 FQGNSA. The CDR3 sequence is CASSAIAGGPYNEQFF. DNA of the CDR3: TGTGCCAGCAGCGCAATAGCGGGGGGGCCCTACAATGAGCAGTTCTTC.

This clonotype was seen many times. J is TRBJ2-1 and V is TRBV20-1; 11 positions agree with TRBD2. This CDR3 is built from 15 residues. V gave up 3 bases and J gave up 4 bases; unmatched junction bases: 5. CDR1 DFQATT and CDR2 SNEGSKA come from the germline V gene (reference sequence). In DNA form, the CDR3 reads TGCAGTGCTAGCTTCGGGACTAGCGGTTACAATGAGCAGTTCTTC. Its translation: CSASFGTSGYNEQFF.

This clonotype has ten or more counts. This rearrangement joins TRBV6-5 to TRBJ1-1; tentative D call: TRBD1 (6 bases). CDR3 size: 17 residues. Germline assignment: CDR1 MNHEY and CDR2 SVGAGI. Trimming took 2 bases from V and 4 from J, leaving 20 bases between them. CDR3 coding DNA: TGTGCCAGCAGTTACAGTTTTCGGGGGGGCTCGGGCACTGAAGCTTTCTTT. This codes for CASSYSFRGGSGTEAFF.

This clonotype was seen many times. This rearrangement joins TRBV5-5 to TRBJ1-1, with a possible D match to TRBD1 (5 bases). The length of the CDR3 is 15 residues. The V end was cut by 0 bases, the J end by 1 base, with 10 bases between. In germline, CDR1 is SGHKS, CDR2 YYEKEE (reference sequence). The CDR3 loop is CASSLVAGPNTEAFF. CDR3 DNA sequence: TGTGCCAGCAGCTTGGTCGCGGGACCGAACACTGAAGCTTTCTTT.

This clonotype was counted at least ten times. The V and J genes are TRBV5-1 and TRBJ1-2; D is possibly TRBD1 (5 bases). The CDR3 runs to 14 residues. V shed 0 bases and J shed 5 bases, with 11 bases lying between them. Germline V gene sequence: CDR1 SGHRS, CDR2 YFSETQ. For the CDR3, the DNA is TGCGCCAGCAGCTTGGACAGGTCTGAATATGGCTACACCTTC. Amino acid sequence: CASSLDRSEYGYTF. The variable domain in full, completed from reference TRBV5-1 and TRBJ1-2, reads KAGVTQTPRYLIKTRGQQVTLSCSPISGHRSVSWYQQTPGQGLQFLFEYFSETQRNKGNFPGRFSGRQFSNSRSEMNVSTLELGDSALYLCASSLDRSEYGYTFGSGTRLTVV.

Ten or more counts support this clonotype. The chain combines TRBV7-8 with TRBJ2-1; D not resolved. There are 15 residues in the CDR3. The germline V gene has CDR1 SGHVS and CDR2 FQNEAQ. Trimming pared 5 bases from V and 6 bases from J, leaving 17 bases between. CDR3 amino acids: CASSPLERVGNEQFF. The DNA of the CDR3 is TGTGCCAGCAGCCCCTTAGAGAGAGTGGGCAATGAGCAGTTCTTC.

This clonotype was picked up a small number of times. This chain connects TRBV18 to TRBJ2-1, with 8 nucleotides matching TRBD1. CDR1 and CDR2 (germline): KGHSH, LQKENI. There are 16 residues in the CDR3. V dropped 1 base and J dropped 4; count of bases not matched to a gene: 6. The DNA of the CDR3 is TGTGCCAGCTCACCACTTGACAGGGGCGGGTACAATGAGCAGTTCTTC. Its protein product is CASSPLDRGGYNEQFF.

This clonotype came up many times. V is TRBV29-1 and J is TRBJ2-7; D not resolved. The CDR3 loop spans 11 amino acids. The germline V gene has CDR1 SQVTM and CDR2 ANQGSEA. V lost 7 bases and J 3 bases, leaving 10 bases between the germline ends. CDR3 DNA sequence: TGCAGCGGCAAGGATCTCTACGAGCAGTACTTC. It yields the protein CSGKDLYEQYF.

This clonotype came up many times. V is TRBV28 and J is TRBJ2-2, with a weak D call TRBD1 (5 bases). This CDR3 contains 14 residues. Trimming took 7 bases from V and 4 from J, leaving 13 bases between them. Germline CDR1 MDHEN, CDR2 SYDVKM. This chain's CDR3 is CASIGQGITGELFF. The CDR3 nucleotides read TGTGCCAGCATCGGGCAGGGTATCACCGGGGAGCTGTTTTTT.

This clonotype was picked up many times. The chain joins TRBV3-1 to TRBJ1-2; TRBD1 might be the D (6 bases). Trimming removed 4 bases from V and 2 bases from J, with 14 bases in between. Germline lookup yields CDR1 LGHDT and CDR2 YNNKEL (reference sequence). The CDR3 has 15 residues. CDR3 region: CASSPTGQGNYGYTF. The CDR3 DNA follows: TGTGCCAGCAGCCCGACCGGCCAGGGGAACTATGGCTACACCTTC.

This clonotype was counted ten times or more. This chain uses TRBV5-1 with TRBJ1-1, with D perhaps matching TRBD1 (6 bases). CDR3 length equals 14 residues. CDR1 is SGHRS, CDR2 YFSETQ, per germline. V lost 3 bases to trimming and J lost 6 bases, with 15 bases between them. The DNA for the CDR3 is TGCGCCAGCAGCTCCCTGTTCAGGGGCCCTGAAGCTTTCTTT. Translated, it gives CASSSLFRGPEAFF.